A single sample gave rise to the 8 T cell receptor beta chains below, sequenced in a study of technical replicates of blood from a handful of donors (dated by TCRdb to the late 2010s). Libraries were built with the immunoSEQ multiplex PCR assay. Drawn from immuneACCESS, this table holds only the in-frame rearrangements with V and J called that TCRdb kept. Clones are partly lost; checked studies trace under half to an unresolved V gene and leave the rest unexplained. The sample table shows roughly 15,000 clones, and 84% are seen once. Roughly a tenth of the sample goes to the ten largest clones. The material sequenced was PBMCs. Receptor source: a human donor in good health.

This chain connects TRBV4-2 to TRBJ2-1; TRBD2 aligns across 7 bases. Germline V gene sequence: CDR1 LGHNA, CDR2 YNFKEQ. The CDR3 is 15 residues long. The trim removed 0 bases at V and 3 bases at J, leaving 2 bases unmatched. Here the CDR3 reads CASSQDWDYYNEQFF. The CDR3 DNA is TGTGCCAGCAGCCAAGATTGGGACTACTACAATGAGCAGTTCTTC.

The rearrangement links TRBV5-3 to TRBJ1-2; D is ambiguous. TRBV5-3 falls under the ORF class, with uncertain function. Trimming pared 4 bases from V and 4 bases from J, leaving 17 bases between. The CDR3 totals 15 residues. DNA for the CDR3: TGTGCCAGAAGCCTAAGCCTCGGGAGACTCTATGGCTACACCTTC. It yields the protein CARSLSLGRLYGYTF.

The chain recombines TRBV5-6 with TRBJ2-7, with 14 bases aligning to TRBD2. This CDR3 has 16 amino acids. The trim removed 3 bases at V and 7 bases at J, leaving 9 bases unmatched. The germline V gene encodes CDR1 SGHDT and CDR2 YYEEEE. The DNA for the CDR3 is TGTGCCAGCAGCTGGCTGGGGACTAGCGGGAGTGGAGAGCAGTACTTC. Its protein product is CASSWLGTSGSGEQYF.

The chain is built from TRBV28 and TRBJ1-5, with D tentatively TRBD1 (5 bases). With 6 bases removed from V and 2 bases from J, the gap between germline ends came to 14 bases. Germline CDR1 MDHEN, CDR2 SYDVKM. This CDR3 spans 15 amino acids. CDR3 residues: CASRAQGEGNQPQHF. In DNA form, the CDR3 reads TGTGCCAGCAGAGCCCAGGGCGAGGGCAATCAGCCCCAGCATTTT. Filled out from reference TRBV28 and TRBJ1-5, the complete variable domain reads DVKVTQSSRYLVKRTGEKVFLECVQDMDHENMFWYRQDPGLGLRLIYFSYDVKMKEKGDIPEGYSVSREKKERFSLILESASTNQTSMYLCASRAQGEGNQPQHFGDGTRLSIL.

V usage is TRBV6-5 and J usage is TRBJ1-2; no firm D call. The CDR3 sequence is 13 residues long. The V gene's germline CDR1 is MNHEY and CDR2 SVGAGI. The ends were cut back, 0 bases at V and 3 bases at J, with 5 bases in the middle. The DNA of the CDR3 is TGTGCCAGCAGTTACTCGGCATACTATGGCTACACCTTC. It yields the protein CASSYSAYYGYTF.

The chain links TRBV7-6 to TRBJ1-4; 7 nucleotides agree with TRBD1. The V segment lost 5 bases and the J segment 7 bases; nucleotides outside the gene matches: 7. The germline CDR1 and CDR2 sequences are SGHVS and FNYEAQ. The CDR3 runs 14 residues. CDR3 in amino acids: CASSPQDRVEKLFF. DNA for the CDR3: TGTGCCAGCAGCCCACAAGACAGGGTTGAAAAACTGTTTTTT.

The table lists this clone with a count of one. The CDR3 here is CASSQDWRSSYNEQFF. The CDR3 coding sequence is TGTGCCAGCAGCCAAGATTGGCGGTCATCCTACAATGAGCAGTTCTTC. The rearrangement uses TRBV14 and TRBJ2-1; no clear D gene. The CDR3 contains 16 residues. V was pared by 0 bases and J by 1 base, with 10 bases between. Germline V gene data show CDR1 as SGHDN and CDR2 as FVKESK.

V usage is TRBV7-9 and J usage is TRBJ2-1; 8 positions agree with TRBD1. The CDR3 contains 12 residues. Germline lookup yields CDR1 SEHNR and CDR2 FQNEAQ (reference sequence). V lost 4 bases to trimming and J lost 12 bases; unmatched junction nucleotides: 5. DNA for the CDR3: TGTGCCAGCAGCTCCGAGGACAGGGCGCAGTTCTTC. It yields the protein CASSSEDRAQFF.